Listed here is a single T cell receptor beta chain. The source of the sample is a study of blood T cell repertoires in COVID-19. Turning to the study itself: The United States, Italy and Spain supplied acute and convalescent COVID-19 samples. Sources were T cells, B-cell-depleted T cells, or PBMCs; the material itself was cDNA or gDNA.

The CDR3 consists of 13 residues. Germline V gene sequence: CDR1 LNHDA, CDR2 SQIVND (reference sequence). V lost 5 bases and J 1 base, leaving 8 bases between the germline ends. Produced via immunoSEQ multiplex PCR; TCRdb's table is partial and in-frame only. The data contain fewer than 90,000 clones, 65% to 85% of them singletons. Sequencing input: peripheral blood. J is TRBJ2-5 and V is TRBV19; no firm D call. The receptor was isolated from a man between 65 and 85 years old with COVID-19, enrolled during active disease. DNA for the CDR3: TGTGCCAGTAGTGCTCGCGGCCAAGAGACCCAGTACTTC. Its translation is CASSARGQETQYF.